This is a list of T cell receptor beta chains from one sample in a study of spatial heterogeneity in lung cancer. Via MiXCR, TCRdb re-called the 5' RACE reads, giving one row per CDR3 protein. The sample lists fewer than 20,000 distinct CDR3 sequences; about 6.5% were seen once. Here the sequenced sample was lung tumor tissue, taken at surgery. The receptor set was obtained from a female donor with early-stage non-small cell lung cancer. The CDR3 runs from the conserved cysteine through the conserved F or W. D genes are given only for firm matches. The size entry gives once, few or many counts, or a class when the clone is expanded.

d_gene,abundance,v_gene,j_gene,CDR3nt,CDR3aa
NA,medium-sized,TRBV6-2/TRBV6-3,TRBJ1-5,TGTGCCAGCAGTTACGAGGGAAATCAGCCCCAGCATTTT,CASSYEGNQPQHF
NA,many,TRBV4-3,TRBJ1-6,TGCGCCAGCAGCCAAGATTCGTTGGGCTCCTATAATTCACCCCTCCACTTT,CASSQDSLGSYNSPLHF
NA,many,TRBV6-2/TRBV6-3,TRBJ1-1,TGTGCCAGCAGTTACTCCGGCAGGGCAGGAACTGAAGCTTTCTTT,CASSYSGRAGTEAFF
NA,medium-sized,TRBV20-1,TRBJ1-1,TGCAGTGCTAGACCCTCCGGGAAAATGAACACTGAAGCTTTCTTT,CSARPSGKMNTEAFF
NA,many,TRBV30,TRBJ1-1,TGTGCCTGGAATCCCCAGAACACTGAAGCTTTCTTT,CAWNPQNTEAFF
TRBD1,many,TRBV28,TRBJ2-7,TGTGCCAGCAGTTCGGGCAGGGGGCCTGGCTACGAGCAGTACTTC,CASSSGRGPGYEQYF
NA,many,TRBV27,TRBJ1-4,TGTGCCAGCAGTTTACGGCAGATGGGGAACCTTAATGAAAAACTGTTTTTT,CASSLRQMGNLNEKLFF
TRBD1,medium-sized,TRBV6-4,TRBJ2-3,TGTGCCAGCAGTGACTCGACAGGGACAGATACGCAGTATTTT,CASSDSTGTDTQYF
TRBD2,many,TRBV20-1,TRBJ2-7,TGCAGTGCTAGAGTTGATCCTAGCGGAGCCTACGAGCAGTACTTC,CSARVDPSGAYEQYF
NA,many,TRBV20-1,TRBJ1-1,TGCAGTGCTGTTCTGGGGGCGATGAACACTGAAGCTTTCTTT,CSAVLGAMNTEAFF
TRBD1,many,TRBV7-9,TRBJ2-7,TGTGCCAGCAGCTCAATCGGACAGGGGCAGATAGACGAGCAGTACTTC,CASSSIGQGQIDEQYF